These T cell receptor beta chains were read from a single sample in a study of cytomegalovirus exposure and HLA in healthy donors. Using immunoSEQ multiplex PCR, the repertoire was profiled, and TCRdb retains in-frame clones only, with some absent. The data contain tens of thousands of clones, 70% to 85% of them singletons. The sequencing input was PBMCs. Receptor source: a woman aged 45-60 years in good health and CMV-seropositive. Both conserved end residues are part of each CDR3. A D gene is named only where the DNA matches it firmly. Clone size is given for some rows only: seen once, a few or many times, or a class if the clone is expanded.

v_call,j_call,d_call,clone_size,cdr3_nt,cdr3_aa
TRBV9,TRBJ2-3,TRBD2,once,TGTGCCAGCAGCGTGGGACTAGCCCTAGGAAAAGATACGCAGTATTTT,CASSVGLALGKDTQYF
TRBV5-4,TRBJ1-2,TRBD1,-,TGTGCCAGCAGCTTGGGACAGGGGGCGCAGGGCTACACCTTC,CASSLGQGAQGYTF
TRBV29-1,TRBJ1-1,-,-,TGCAGCGTTGAAAAGGGAGGGAACACTGAAGCTTTCTTT,CSVEKGGNTEAFF
TRBV15,TRBJ2-2,-,-,TGTGCCACCAGCAGAGACAGGGCGACCGGGGAGCTGTTTTTT,CATSRDRATGELFF
TRBV13,TRBJ2-7,TRBD2,-,TGTGCCAGCAGCTTATCTCGGACTAGCGGGAATTCATACTACGAGCAGTACTTC,CASSLSRTSGNSYYEQYF
TRBV5-1,TRBJ2-3,-,-,TGCGCCAGCAGCTTGGGCCTATCTAGCACAGATACGCAGTATTTT,CASSLGLSSTDTQYF
TRBV7-9,TRBJ1-2,-,-,TGTGCCAGCAGCTTAGGGCAGGGGTTTTCTCATGGCTACACCTTC,CASSLGQGFSHGYTF
TRBV9,TRBJ1-5,-,-,TGTGCCAGCAGCCGGGGGGGTACAGGCAATCAGCCCCAGCATTTT,CASSRGGTGNQPQHF
TRBV27,TRBJ2-3,-,-,TGTGCCAGCAGTTTGTTAAGGGGGTATGACACAGATACGCAGTATTTT,CASSLLRGYDTDTQYF
TRBV5-1,TRBJ1-1,-,-,TGCGCCAGCAGCTTGGCACTCAGGGAAAACACTGAAGCTTTCTTT,CASSLALRENTEAFF
TRBV18,TRBJ2-2,TRBD2,few,TGTGCCAGCTCACGAGCGGCTAGCGGGGGAGTGAACACCGGGGAGCTGTTTTTT,CASSRAASGGVNTGELFF
TRBV11-2,TRBJ2-3,-,-,TGTGCCAGCAGCTTAAAGGTAGCGGCCGATACGCAGTATTTT,CASSLKVAADTQYF
TRBV5-8,TRBJ2-5,-,-,TGTGCCAGCACCACCGAACGCAGGGAGACCCAGTACTTC,CASTTERRETQYF
TRBV5-6,TRBJ2-7,-,-,TGTGCCAGCAGCTCGACTCTCTCCTACGAGCAGTACTTC,CASSSTLSYEQYF
TRBV18,TRBJ2-5,-,-,TGTGCCAGCTCACCAGGTTCGCTAGGGGGAGAGACCCAGTACTTC,CASSPGSLGGETQYF
TRBV5-1,TRBJ1-4,TRBD1,-,TGCGCCAGCTCAGGGGGCAGGAATGAAAAACTGTTTTTT,CASSGGRNEKLFF
TRBV27,TRBJ1-5,TRBD1,-,TGTGCCAGCAGTGGCTACAGGGGAGGTGTGACGAGCAATCAGCCCCAGCATTTT,CASSGYRGGVTSNQPQHF
TRBV7-9,TRBJ2-5,-,-,TGTGCCAGCAGCTTAAGCGGGTCGGGGACCCAGTACTTC,CASSLSGSGTQYF
TRBV7-9,TRBJ1-1,-,-,TGTGCCAGCAGAGCCGGAGGGGAAGATACTGAAGCTTTCTTT,CASRAGGEDTEAFF
TRBV30,TRBJ2-1,TRBD2,once,TGTGCCTGGGATCTAGCGGGAGGGCCCAATGAGCAGTTCTTC,CAWDLAGGPNEQFF
TRBV15,TRBJ2-1,-,-,TGTGCCACCAGCAGAGATAGCCTTCGGAACCACAATGAGCAGTTCTTC,CATSRDSLRNHNEQFF
TRBV28,TRBJ1-1,-,-,TGTGCCAGCAGTTTATTTGGGCGTGCGCGCACTGAAGCTTTCTTT,CASSLFGRARTEAFF
TRBV28,TRBJ2-1,TRBD2,-,TGTGCCAGCAGACTAGCGGGAGTGGGTGAGCAGTTCTTC,CASRLAGVGEQFF
TRBV10-3,TRBJ2-7,-,-,TGTGCCATCAGTGTCGGGTTTGCCTACGAGCAGTACTTC,CAISVGFAYEQYF
TRBV7-9,TRBJ2-2,-,once,TGTGCCAGCAGCTTAGGAGGTTTCTCGGGGGAGCTGTTTTTT,CASSLGGFSGELFF
TRBV7-9,TRBJ1-2,-,-,TGTGCCAGCAGCTTAGCGCGGGGCTATGGCTACACCTTC,CASSLARGYGYTF
TRBV27,TRBJ2-7,TRBD2,-,TGTGCCAGCAGTTTATACGGGGGGGCCTACGAGCAGTACTTC,CASSLYGGAYEQYF
TRBV7-9,TRBJ2-6,TRBD1,-,TGTGCCAGCAGCTTTACAGGGGCTGGGGCCAACGTCCTGACTTTC,CASSFTGAGANVLTF
TRBV11-2,TRBJ2-7,TRBD2,-,TGTGCCAGCAGAAGACTAGCGGGAGTCGAGCAGTACTTC,CASRRLAGVEQYF
TRBV5-4,TRBJ1-5,-,-,TGTGCCAGCAGCTTGGACATGGATCAGCCCCAGCATTTT,CASSLDMDQPQHF
TRBV2,TRBJ2-1,TRBD2,-,TGTGCCAGCAGGCTACTAGCGGGAAAGGGGTACAATGAGCAGTTCTTC,CASRLLAGKGYNEQFF
TRBV7-8,TRBJ2-2,TRBD2,-,TGTGCCAGCAGCTTCCCGCGGGGGGGGCCGAACACCGGGGAGCTGTTTTTT,CASSFPRGGPNTGELFF
TRBV19,TRBJ2-7,TRBD1,-,TGTGCCAGTAGCGGGACAGGGGTCCCCGAGCAGTACTTC,CASSGTGVPEQYF
TRBV15,TRBJ1-2,-,once,TGTGCCACCAGCAATCCCTTCGGCACTACCTATGGCTACACCTTC,CATSNPFGTTYGYTF
TRBV4-3,TRBJ1-2,-,-,TGCGCCAGCAGCCAAGAGTCGTCGGGCTATGGCTACACCTTC,CASSQESSGYGYTF